The 26 T cell receptor beta chains given below trace back to one sample, sequenced in a study of blood T cell repertoires in COVID-19 (dated by TCRdb to the early 2020s). Library generation was performed with the immunoSEQ multiplex PCR assay. Imported from immuneACCESS, the table was reduced by TCRdb to in-frame sequences with V and J called. These copies leave out some clones; in studies compared against another copy, an unresolved V gene accounts for under half, and the cause of the remainder is not known. For this sample there are under 300,000 clones; about four fifths appear just once. The ten largest clones take up over 8% of the sample. Input material: peripheral blood. The receptor source for this set is a woman at least 80 years old with acute or convalescent COVID-19.

In its sample, this clone was seen once. This chain joins TRBV28 and TRBJ1-1, with a possible D match to TRBD1 (6 bases). Trimming took 3 bases from V and 3 from J, leaving 26 bases between them. The CDR3 is made up of 19 amino acids. Germline lookup yields CDR1 MDHEN and CDR2 SYDVKM. Here the CDR3 DNA reads TGTGCCAGCAGTTTGGCCCACTCAGGGGCCGCGGAGGTGGACACTGAAGCTTTCTTT. Translated, it gives CASSLAHSGAAEVDTEAFF.

V usage is TRBV19 and J usage is TRBJ1-1; D not certain. This CDR3 has 14 amino acids. Trimming shortened V by 3 bases and J by 3 bases, and 11 bases separated the two germline ends. CDR1 and CDR2 from the germline V gene are LNHDA and SQIVND (reference sequence). The CDR3 protein is CASSIGGLHTEAFF. For the CDR3, the DNA is TGTGCCAGTAGTATTGGAGGTTTGCACACTGAAGCTTTCTTT. Full variable domain (outside the CDR3, taken from reference TRBV19 and TRBJ1-1): DGGITQSPKYLFRKEGQNVTLSCEQNLNHDAMYWYRQDPGQGLRLIYYSQIVNDFQKGDIAEGYSVSREKKESFPLTVTSAQKNPTAFYLCASSIGGLHTEAFFGQGTRLTVV.

CDR3 residues: CASSSRTGVRSYTF. The CDR3 DNA reads TGTGCCAGCAGTTCCCGGACAGGGGTAAGGAGCTACACCTTC. The V gene is TRBV28, the J gene TRBJ1-2, with TRBD1 matching 9 bases. Germline-derived CDR1 and CDR2 are MDHEN and SYDVKM. The CDR3 has 14 amino acids. Trimming at V came to 4 bases and at J to 9 bases, leaving 9 bases not matched to a gene.

The chain uses TRBV28 and TRBJ2-7, with D possibly being TRBD1 (6 bases). CDR1 MDHEN and CDR2 SYDVKM come from the germline V gene. The V end was cut by 1 base, the J end by 5 bases, with 12 bases between. The CDR3 consists of 14 residues. The CDR3: CASSLLGGVDEQYF. The CDR3 DNA reads TGTGCCAGCAGTTTATTAGGGGGTGTGGACGAGCAGTACTTC.

On this clone itself: At one boundary the junction diverges from the germline segment, which might be a read error. The J gene is TRBJ2-2, the V gene TRBV7-7; D remains unclear. The CDR3 is made up of 13 amino acids. CDR1 is SSHAT and CDR2 is FNYEAQ in the germline V gene (reference sequence). CDR3 DNA: TGTGCTAGCAGTCCGACCTCAGGCGGGGAGCTGTTTTTT. This translates into CASSPTSGGELFF.

The chain carries TRBV19 and TRBJ1-1; unclear D gene. This CDR3 spans 13 amino acids. Between the trimmed V and J ends, which lost 3 bases and 4 bases, there was a span of 9 bases. Germline V gene data show CDR1 as LNHDA and CDR2 as SQIVND (reference sequence). CDR3 DNA: TGTGCCAGTAGTATTATGATGAGCACTGAAGCTTTCTTT. This gives the protein CASSIMMSTEAFF.

The chain is built from TRBV12-5 and TRBJ1-1, with D uncertain. Germline V CDR1 and CDR2: LGHNT, FRNRAP. The CDR3 is made up of 13 amino acids. Trimming shortened V by 4 bases and J by 1 base, and 7 bases separated the two germline ends. This chain's CDR3 is CASGSYRNTEAFF. The CDR3 DNA follows: TGTGCTAGTGGTTCGTATAGGAACACTGAAGCTTTCTTT.

This clone was seen more than once but under ten times. This chain uses TRBV7-2 with TRBJ1-2; maybe TRBD1 (5 bases). The CDR3 totals 14 residues. The germline V and J ends were trimmed by 1 base and 4 bases, with 10 bases remaining between them. CDR1 is SGHTA and CDR2 is FQGNSA in the germline V gene. CDR3 loop: CASSLGTTSYGYTF. The DNA of the CDR3 is TGTGCCAGCAGCTTAGGGACAACGAGCTATGGCTACACCTTC.

This clone has a handful of counts. The genes are TRBV19 and TRBJ1-5, with 11 bases lining up with TRBD1. This CDR3 is built from 17 residues. The J segment lost 0 bases and the V segment lost 3 bases, leaving 4 bases of the junction unmatched. CDR1 is LNHDA, CDR2 SQIVND, per germline (reference sequence). The CDR3 region is CASSIGTGGYSNQPQHF. CDR3 sequence (DNA): TGTGCCAGTAGTATCGGGACAGGGGGATATAGCAATCAGCCCCAGCATTTT. The variable domain in full, with the rest retrieved from reference TRBV19 and TRBJ1-5, is DGGITQSPKYLFRKEGQNVTLSCEQNLNHDAMYWYRQDPGQGLRLIYYSQIVNDFQKGDIAEGYSVSREKKESFPLTVTSAQKNPTAFYLCASSIGTGGYSNQPQHFGDGTRLSIL.

The rearrangement uses TRBV28 and TRBJ2-5; TRBD2 agrees at 8 bases. Germline V gives CDR1 MDHEN, CDR2 SYDVKM. V lost 1 base and J lost 3; bases outside the gene matches: 7. The CDR3 loop spans 16 amino acids. The CDR3 coding sequence is TGTGCCAGCAGTTTATTTCGAGCGGGGGAAAAAGAGACCCAGTACTTC. It translates to CASSLFRAGEKETQYF.

This clone was seen just once. This chain links TRBV7-9 with TRBJ2-6; 10 bases match TRBD1. Germline CDR1 reads SEHNR; CDR2 reads FQNEAQ (reference sequence). This CDR3 is built from 18 residues. DNA of the CDR3: TGTGCGGTGGCCTGGTGGGGGGACAGGGGCTCTGGGGCCAACGTCCTGACTTTC. It specifies CAVAWWGDRGSGANVLTF.

The chain couples TRBV5-5 to TRBJ1-1, with a possible D match to TRBD1 (6 bases). This CDR3 comprises 14 residues. V lost 2 bases, J lost 5 bases, and 13 bases lay in between. In germline, CDR1 is SGHKS, CDR2 YYEKEE (reference sequence). The CDR3 coding sequence is TGTGCCAGCAGCTTTACCGACAGGTCAACTGAAGCTTTCTTT. Protein product: CASSFTDRSTEAFF.

The chain links TRBV19 to TRBJ2-1; TRBD1 agrees at 7 bases. Unmatched junction bases numbered 11, after V lost 6 bases and J lost 6 bases. This CDR3 is built from 15 residues. Germline assignment: CDR1 LNHDA and CDR2 SQIVND (reference sequence). The CDR3 protein is CASSLQGKRVNEQFF. Written as DNA, the CDR3 is TGTGCCAGTAGCCTACAGGGGAAGAGGGTCAATGAGCAGTTCTTC.

The chain has TRBV12-3 or TRBV12-4 and TRBJ2-5; D remains unclear. The CDR3 is 13 amino acids. V was trimmed by 3 bases and J by 5 bases, leaving 10 bases between them. The CDR3: CASSLFAGETQYF. Written as DNA, the CDR3 is TGTGCCAGCAGTTTGTTCGCAGGCGAGACCCAGTACTTC.

In this sample, this clone turned up a few times. The rearrangement uses TRBV19 and TRBJ1-2; D is perhaps TRBD1 (6 bases). Germline assignment: CDR1 LNHDA and CDR2 SQIVND (reference sequence). V dropped 6 bases and J dropped 8 bases, with 13 bases sitting between them. This CDR3 contains 12 residues. Here the CDR3 DNA reads TGTGCCAGTAGCCACAGGGCCGGCGGCTACACCTTC. It encodes CASSHRAGGYTF.

This sequence joins TRBV7-8 and TRBJ2-7; the D gene is possibly TRBD2 (6 bases). The ends were cut back, 5 bases at V and 3 bases at J, with 14 bases in the middle. This CDR3 spans 14 amino acids. From germline, CDR1 is SGHVS and CDR2 FQNEAQ. The CDR3 is CASSSRGTFYEQYF. CDR3 DNA: TGTGCCAGCAGCAGTCGGGGGACCTTCTACGAGCAGTACTTC.

This sequence joins TRBV2 and TRBJ1-4; D is undetermined. The CDR3 is 14 amino acids. Germline lookup yields CDR1 SNHLY and CDR2 FYNNEI. Trimming removed 7 bases at V and 0 bases at J, with 9 bases between. The CDR3 sequence: CASKRAATNEKLFF. CDR3 bases: TGTGCCAGCAAGAGGGCTGCAACTAATGAAAAACTGTTTTTT.

The chain recombines TRBV11-1 with TRBJ2-6, with D uncertain. Germline values: CDR1 SGHAT, CDR2 FQDESV (reference sequence). Trimming took off 3 bases at V and 0 bases at J, with 6 bases between the two ends. This CDR3 comprises 15 residues. The CDR3 coding sequence is TGTGCCAGCAGCTTGAGATACTCTGGGGCCAACGTCCTGACTTTC. Its protein is CASSLRYSGANVLTF. The full variable domain, rest sourced from reference TRBV11-1 and TRBJ2-6, is EAEVAQSPRYKITEKSQAVAFWCDPISGHATLYWYRQILGQGPELLVQFQDESVVDDSQLPKDRFSAERLKGVDSTLKIQPAELGDSAMYLCASSLRYSGANVLTFGAGSRLTVL.

The chain recombines TRBV5-1 with TRBJ2-7, with D maybe TRBD1 (5 bases). In germline, CDR1 is SGHRS, CDR2 YFSETQ. V dropped 4 bases and J dropped 2 bases, with 10 bases sitting between them. CDR3 length: 13 amino acids. For the CDR3, the DNA is TGCGCCAGCAGCGCCGACAGCCCCTACGAGCAGTACTTC. Translated, it gives CASSADSPYEQYF. Complete variable domain (other parts from reference TRBV5-1 and TRBJ2-7): KAGVTQTPRYLIKTRGQQVTLSCSPISGHRSVSWYQQTPGQGLQFLFEYFSETQRNKGNFPGRFSGRQFSNSRSEMNVSTLELGDSALYLCASSADSPYEQYFGPGTRLTVT.

The rearrangement joins TRBV28 to TRBJ2-5, with 10 bases identical to TRBD1. Looked up from germline, CDR1 is MDHEN and CDR2 is SYDVKM. CDR3 length: 17 residues. Trimming removed 10 bases from V and 3 bases from J; junction bases left unmatched: 17. The CDR3 coding sequence is TGTGCCACAGACAGGGGGCGCGGGTCGGGGTCTGAAGAGACCCAGTACTTC. Translating it yields CATDRGRGSGSEETQYF.

This chain uses TRBV5-1 with TRBJ1-1; no definite D call. The germline CDR1 and CDR2 sequences are SGHRS and YFSETQ. The CDR3 extends over 14 amino acids. V lost 2 bases to trimming and J lost 3 bases, with 11 bases between them. CDR3 nucleotide sequence: TGCGCCAGCAGCTTCCGGGGTGGCGACACTGAAGCTTTCTTT. It yields the protein CASSFRGGDTEAFF.

This rearrangement joins TRBV9 to TRBJ2-3; possibly TRBD2 for D (5 bases). This CDR3 comprises 13 residues. The ends were cut back, 3 bases at V and 5 bases at J, with 10 bases in the middle. Germline V gives CDR1 SGDLS, CDR2 YYNGEE. CDR3: CASSASLLDTQYF. DNA of the CDR3: TGTGCCAGCAGCGCTAGCCTACTAGATACGCAGTATTTT.

This clone was recorded once. The J gene is TRBJ1-6, the V gene TRBV12-3 or TRBV12-4; possibly TRBD1 for D (6 bases). The CDR3 consists of 13 residues. V dropped 11 bases and J dropped 9 bases, with 17 bases sitting between them. The CDR3 is CASQEGGISPLHF. The CDR3, as DNA: TGTGCCTCCCAGGAGGGGGGGATTTCACCCCTCCACTTT.

CDR3 bases: TGTGCCAGCAGTGCAGGGGCGGTAACGACTGAAGCTTTCTTT. This translates into CASSAGAVTTEAFF. The V gene is TRBV28, the J gene TRBJ1-1, with a possible D match to TRBD1 (6 bases). Trimming left V 5 bases short and J 5 bases short, with 15 bases between. The germline V gene encodes CDR1 MDHEN and CDR2 SYDVKM. The CDR3 runs to 14 residues. Based on the CDR3 plus reference TRBV28 and TRBJ1-1, the full variable domain is DVKVTQSSRYLVKRTGEKVFLECVQDMDHENMFWYRQDPGLGLRLIYFSYDVKMKEKGDIPEGYSVSREKKERFSLILESASTNQTSMYLCASSAGAVTTEAFFGQGTRLTVV.

This chain links TRBV7-9 with TRBJ1-5; a weak D match, TRBD1 (6 bases). The V gene lost 3 bases and the J gene lost 0 bases, with 9 bases spanning the gap. From germline, CDR1 is SEHNR and CDR2 FQNEAQ (reference sequence). This CDR3 contains 15 residues. The CDR3 DNA reads TGTGCCAGCAGCTTGACAGGAGATAGCAATCAGCCCCAGCATTTT. This encodes CASSLTGDSNQPQHF.

The genes are TRBV25-1 and TRBJ1-6; TRBD1 agrees at 7 bases. The V segment lost 4 bases and the J segment 6 bases; nucleotides outside the gene matches: 3. Germline-derived CDR1 and CDR2 are MGHDK and SYGVNS. The CDR3 loop spans 14 amino acids. CDR3 coding DNA: TGTGCCAGCAGTGTAGGGACAGTTAATTCACCCCTCCACTTT. Translating gives CASSVGTVNSPLHF.